This T cell receptor (beta chain) was obtained from a study of blood T cell repertoires in COVID-19. Study context: The cDNA or gDNA used as material had been derived from T cells, B-cell-depleted T cells, or PBMCs.

Adults between roughly 18 and 95 years of age took part from 24 US areas. Grouping used clinical history reported by participants in a survey and questionnaire. Germline trimming cut 1 base from V and 6 bases from J; bases unmatched to any gene: 5. This CDR3 contains 14 residues. Germline V gene sequence: CDR1 SGHTS, CDR2 YDEGEE. Original data processing: How many nucleated cells were present was estimated from reference gene primer amplification. Profiled with immunoSEQ multiplex PCR; TCRdb holds only in-frame clones, not every one. V and J calls and clone size come straight from that table; D and trimming were deduced from the DNA. The sample has 300,000 to 400,000 clones, around 85% seen once; the top ten hold around 1.8%.

The clonotype originates from a woman aged 25 to 39 who had been exposed to COVID-19. This chain uses TRBV5-8 with TRBJ2-7; 9 bases are a match to TRBD1. Material: PBMCs or T cells enriched from blood (not recorded which). CDR3 nucleotides: TGTGCCAGCAGCTTGCCCGGGACAGGGAGCGAGCAGTACTTC. It translates to CASSLPGTGSEQYF.